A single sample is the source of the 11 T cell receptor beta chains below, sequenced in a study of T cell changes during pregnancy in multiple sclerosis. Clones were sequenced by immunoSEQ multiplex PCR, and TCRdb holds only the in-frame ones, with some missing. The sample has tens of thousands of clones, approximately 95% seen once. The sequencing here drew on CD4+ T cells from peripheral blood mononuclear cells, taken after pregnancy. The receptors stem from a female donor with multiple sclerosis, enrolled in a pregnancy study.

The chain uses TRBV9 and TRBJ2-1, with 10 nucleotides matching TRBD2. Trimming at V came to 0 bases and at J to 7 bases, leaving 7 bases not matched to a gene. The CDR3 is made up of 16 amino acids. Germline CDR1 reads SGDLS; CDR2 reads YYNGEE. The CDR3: CASSVDASGSWNEQFF. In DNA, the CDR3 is TGTGCCAGCAGCGTAGACGCTAGCGGGAGTTGGAATGAGCAGTTCTTC.

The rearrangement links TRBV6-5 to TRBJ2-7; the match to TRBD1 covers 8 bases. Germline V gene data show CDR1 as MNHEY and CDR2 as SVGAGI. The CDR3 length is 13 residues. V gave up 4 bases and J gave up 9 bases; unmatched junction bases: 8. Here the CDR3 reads CASSSAGQGRQYF. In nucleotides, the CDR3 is TGTGCCAGCAGTTCCGCCGGACAGGGACGGCAGTACTTC.

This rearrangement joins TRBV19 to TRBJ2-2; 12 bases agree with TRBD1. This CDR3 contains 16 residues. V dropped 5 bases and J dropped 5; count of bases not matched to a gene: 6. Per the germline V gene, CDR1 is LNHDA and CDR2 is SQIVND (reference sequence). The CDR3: CASSYRDRGRTGELFF. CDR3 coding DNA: TGTGCCAGTAGTTACCGGGACAGGGGGCGGACCGGGGAGCTGTTTTTT.

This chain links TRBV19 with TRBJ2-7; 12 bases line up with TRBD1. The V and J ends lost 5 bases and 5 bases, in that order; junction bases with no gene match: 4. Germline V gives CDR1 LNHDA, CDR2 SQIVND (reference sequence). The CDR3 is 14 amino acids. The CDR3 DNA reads TGTGCCAGTAGTCCGGGACAGGGGGCCGACGAGCAGTACTTC. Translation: CASSPGQGADEQYF.

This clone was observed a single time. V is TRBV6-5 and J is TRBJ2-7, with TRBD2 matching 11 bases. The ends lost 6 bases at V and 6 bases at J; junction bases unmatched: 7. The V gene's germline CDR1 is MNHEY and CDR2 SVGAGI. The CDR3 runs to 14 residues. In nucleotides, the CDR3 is TGTGCCAGCAGCCTACTAGCGGGGGAAAGCGAGCAGTACTTC. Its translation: CASSLLAGESEQYF.

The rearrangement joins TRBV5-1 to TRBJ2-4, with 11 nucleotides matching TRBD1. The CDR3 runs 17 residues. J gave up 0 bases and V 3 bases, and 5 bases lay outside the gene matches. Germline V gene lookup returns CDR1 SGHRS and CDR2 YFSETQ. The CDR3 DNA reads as TGCGCCAGCAGCTACGGCGGACAGGGGGCAGCCAAAAACATTCAGTACTTC. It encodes CASSYGGQGAAKNIQYF. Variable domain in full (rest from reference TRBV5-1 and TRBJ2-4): KAGVTQTPRYLIKTRGQQVTLSCSPISGHRSVSWYQQTPGQGLQFLFEYFSETQRNKGNFPGRFSGRQFSNSRSEMNVSTLELGDSALYLCASSYGGQGAAKNIQYFGAGTRLSVL.

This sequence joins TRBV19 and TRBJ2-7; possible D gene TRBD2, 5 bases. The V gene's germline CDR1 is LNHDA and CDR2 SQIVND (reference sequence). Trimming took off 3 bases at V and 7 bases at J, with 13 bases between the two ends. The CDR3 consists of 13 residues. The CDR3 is CASSIEGMEEQYF. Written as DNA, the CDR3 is TGTGCCAGTAGTATTGAGGGAATGGAAGAGCAGTACTTC.

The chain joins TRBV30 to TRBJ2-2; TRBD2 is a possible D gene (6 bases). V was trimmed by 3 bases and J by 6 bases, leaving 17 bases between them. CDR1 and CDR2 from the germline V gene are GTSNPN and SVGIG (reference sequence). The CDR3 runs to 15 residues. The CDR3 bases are TGTGCCTGGAGGGTGACTAGTGGTTCACCCGGGGAGCTGTTTTTT. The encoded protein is CAWRVTSGSPGELFF.

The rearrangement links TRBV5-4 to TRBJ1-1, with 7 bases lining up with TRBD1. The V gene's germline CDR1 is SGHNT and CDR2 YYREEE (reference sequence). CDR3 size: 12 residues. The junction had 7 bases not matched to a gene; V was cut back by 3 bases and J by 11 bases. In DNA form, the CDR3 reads TGTGCCAGCAGCTCACCGACAGGGACTGCTTTCTTT. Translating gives CASSSPTGTAFF.

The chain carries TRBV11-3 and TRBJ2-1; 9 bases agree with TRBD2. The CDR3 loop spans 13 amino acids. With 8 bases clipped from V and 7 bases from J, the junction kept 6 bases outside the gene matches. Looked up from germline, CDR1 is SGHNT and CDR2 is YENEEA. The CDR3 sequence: CASGAGGRNEQFF. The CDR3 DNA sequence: TGTGCCAGCGGGGCGGGAGGGCGGAATGAGCAGTTCTTC. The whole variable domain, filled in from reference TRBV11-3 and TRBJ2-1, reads EAGVVQSPRYKIIEKKQPVAFWCNPISGHNTLYWYLQNLGQGPELLIRYENEEAVDDSQLPKDRFSAERLKGVDSTLKIQPAELGDSAVYLCASGAGGRNEQFFGPGTRLTVL.

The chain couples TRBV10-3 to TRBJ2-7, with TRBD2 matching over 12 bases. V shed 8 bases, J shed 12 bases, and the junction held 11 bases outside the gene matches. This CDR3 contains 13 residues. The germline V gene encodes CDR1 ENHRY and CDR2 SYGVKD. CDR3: CAIGSSSGRAMYF. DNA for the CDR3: TGTGCCATCGGGTCTTCTAGCGGGAGGGCTATGTACTTC.